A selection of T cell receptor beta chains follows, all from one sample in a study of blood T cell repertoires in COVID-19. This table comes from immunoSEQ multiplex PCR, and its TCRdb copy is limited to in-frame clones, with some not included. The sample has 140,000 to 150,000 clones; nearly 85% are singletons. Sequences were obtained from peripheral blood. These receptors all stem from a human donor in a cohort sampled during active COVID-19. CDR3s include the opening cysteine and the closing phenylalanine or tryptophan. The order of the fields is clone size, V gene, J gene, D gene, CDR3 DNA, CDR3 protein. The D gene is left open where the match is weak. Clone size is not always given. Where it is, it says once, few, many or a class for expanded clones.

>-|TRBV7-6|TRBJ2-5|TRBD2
TGTGCCAGCAGCTTAGTGGCTCTAGCGGGAGTTGGAGAGACCCAGTACTTC
CASSLVALAGVGETQYF
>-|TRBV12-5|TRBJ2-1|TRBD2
TGTGCTAGTGGTCTTGGACTAGCGGGGCTCTACAATGAGCAGTTCTTC
CASGLGLAGLYNEQFF
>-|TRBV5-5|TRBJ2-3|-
TGTGCCAGCAGCTTGGCTGCGCCAGATACGCAGTATTTT
CASSLAAPDTQYF
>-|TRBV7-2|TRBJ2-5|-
TGTGCCAGCAGCTCTTACATAGGGGTGGGGGAGACCCAGTACTTC
CASSSYIGVGETQYF
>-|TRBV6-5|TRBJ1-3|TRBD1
TGTGCCAGCAGTTACTCGGGACAGACTGGAAACACCATATATTTT
CASSYSGQTGNTIYF
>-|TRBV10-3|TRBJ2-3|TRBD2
TGTGCCATCAGTGAGCCCACTAGCGAAAACACAGATACGCAGTATTTT
CAISEPTSENTDTQYF
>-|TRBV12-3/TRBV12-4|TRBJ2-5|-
TGTGCCAGCAGTTTTTCGGACAAAGAGACCCAGTACTTC
CASSFSDKETQYF
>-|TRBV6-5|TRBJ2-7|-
TGTGCCAGCAGACAGGGCTCCTACGAGCAGTACTTC
CASRQGSYEQYF
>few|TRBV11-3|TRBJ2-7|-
TGTGCCAGCAATCCCGGACTGACGGACGAGCAGTACTTC
CASNPGLTDEQYF
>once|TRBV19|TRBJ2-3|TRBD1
TGTGCCACTATGACCGGGACAGGGGGCAAGGATACGCAGTATTTT
CATMTGTGGKDTQYF
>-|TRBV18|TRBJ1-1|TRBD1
TGTGCCAGCTCAACAGGGGGCTCCCTCACTGAAGCTTTCTTT
CASSTGGSLTEAFF
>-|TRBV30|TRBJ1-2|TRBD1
TGTGCCTGGAGTGCGGCCCGAACAACAGGGGGTGGCTACACCTTC
CAWSAARTTGGGYTF
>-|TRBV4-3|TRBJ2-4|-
TGCGCCAGCAGCCTTACAGGGTACGGCATTCAGTACTTC
CASSLTGYGIQYF
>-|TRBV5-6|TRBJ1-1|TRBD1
TGTGCCAGCAGCCCCCGACAGGGGCGAACTGAAGCTTTCTTT
CASSPRQGRTEAFF
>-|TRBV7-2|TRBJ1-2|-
TGTGCCAGCAGCTCACAAAGGGGTAACTATGGCTACACCTTC
CASSSQRGNYGYTF
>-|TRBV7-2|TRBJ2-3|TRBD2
TGTGCCAGCAGCCCAAGAGCGGGGAACACAGATACGCAGTATTTT
CASSPRAGNTDTQYF
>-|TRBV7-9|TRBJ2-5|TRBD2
TGTGCCAGCAGCTTAGGTCTAGCGGGGGGTCAAGAGACCCAGTACTTC
CASSLGLAGGQETQYF